Listed here is a single T cell receptor (beta chain). V was clipped by 7 bases and J by 1 base, with 17 bases between them. CDR1 and CDR2 (germline): SQVTM, ANQGSEA. The CDR3 is made up of 14 amino acids. This entry comes from a study of early T cells in non-severe SARS-CoV-2 infection. Study context: Sequencing targeted bulk RNA from unsorted whole blood, leaving chains unpaired.

TCRdb reprocessed the 5' RACE reads via MiXCR and lists one record per CDR3 protein. Among around 84,000 distinct CDR3 sequences listed, under 15% were seen once. The chain uses TRBV29-1 and TRBJ2-7, with D perhaps being TRBD1 or TRBD2 (5 bases each). Sequenced material: whole blood. This receptor was obtained from an adult who was a healthcare worker with PCR-confirmed SARS-CoV-2 infection or an uninfected control (not recorded which). This CDR3 reads CSGSTGTSSYEQYF. CDR3 coding DNA: TGCAGCGGCTCAACCGGGACCTCGTCCTACGAGCAGTACTTC.